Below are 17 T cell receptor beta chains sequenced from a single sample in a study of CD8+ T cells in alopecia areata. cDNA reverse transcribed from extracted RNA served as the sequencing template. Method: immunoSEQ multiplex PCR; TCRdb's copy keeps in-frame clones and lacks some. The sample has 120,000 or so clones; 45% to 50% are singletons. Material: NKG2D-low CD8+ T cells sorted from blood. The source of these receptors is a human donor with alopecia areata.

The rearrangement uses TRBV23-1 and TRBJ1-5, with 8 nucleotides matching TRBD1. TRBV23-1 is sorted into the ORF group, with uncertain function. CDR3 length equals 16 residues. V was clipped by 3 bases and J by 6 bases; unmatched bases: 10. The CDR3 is CASSQADREECQPQHF. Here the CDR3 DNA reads TGCGCCAGCAGTCAGGCGGACAGGGAGGAATGTCAGCCCCAGCATTTT.

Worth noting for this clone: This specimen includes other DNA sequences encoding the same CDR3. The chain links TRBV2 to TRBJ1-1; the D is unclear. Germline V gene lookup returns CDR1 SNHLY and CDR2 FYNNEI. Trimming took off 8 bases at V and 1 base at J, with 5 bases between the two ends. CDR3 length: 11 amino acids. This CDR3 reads CASPGNTEAFF. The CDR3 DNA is TGTGCCAGCCCGGGGAACACTGAAGCTTTCTTT.

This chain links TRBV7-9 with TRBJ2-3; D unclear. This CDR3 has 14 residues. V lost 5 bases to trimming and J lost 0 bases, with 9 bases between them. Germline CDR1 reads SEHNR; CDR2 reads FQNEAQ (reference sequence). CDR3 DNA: TGTGCCAGCAGCCACCGGATTAGCACAGATACGCAGTATTTT. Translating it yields CASSHRISTDTQYF. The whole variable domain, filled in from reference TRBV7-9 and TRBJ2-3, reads DTGVSQNPRHKITKRGQNVTFRCDPISEHNRLYWYRQTLGQGPEFLTYFQNEAQLEKSRLLSDRFSAERPKGSFSTLEIQRTEQGDSAMYLCASSHRISTDTQYFGPGTRLTVL.

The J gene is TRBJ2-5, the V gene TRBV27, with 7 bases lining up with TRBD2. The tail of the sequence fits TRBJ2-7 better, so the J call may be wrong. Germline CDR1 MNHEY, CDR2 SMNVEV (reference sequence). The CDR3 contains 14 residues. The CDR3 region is CASSWTREGYEQYF. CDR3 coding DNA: TGTGCCAGCAGTTGGACAAGGGAGGGCTACGAGCAGTACTTC.

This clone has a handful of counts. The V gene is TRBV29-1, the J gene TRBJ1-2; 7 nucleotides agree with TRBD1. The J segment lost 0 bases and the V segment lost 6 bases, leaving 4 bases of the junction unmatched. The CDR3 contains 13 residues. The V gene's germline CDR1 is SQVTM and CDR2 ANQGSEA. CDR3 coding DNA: TGCAGCGTGTTGACAGGGTCTAACTATGGCTACACCTTC. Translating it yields CSVLTGSNYGYTF.

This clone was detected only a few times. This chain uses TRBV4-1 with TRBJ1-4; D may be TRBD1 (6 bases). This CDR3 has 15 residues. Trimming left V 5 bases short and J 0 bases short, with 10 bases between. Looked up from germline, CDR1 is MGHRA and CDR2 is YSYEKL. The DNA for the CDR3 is TGCGCCAGCAGCGACGGGACAACAACTAATGAAAAACTGTTTTTT. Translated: CASSDGTTTNEKLFF.

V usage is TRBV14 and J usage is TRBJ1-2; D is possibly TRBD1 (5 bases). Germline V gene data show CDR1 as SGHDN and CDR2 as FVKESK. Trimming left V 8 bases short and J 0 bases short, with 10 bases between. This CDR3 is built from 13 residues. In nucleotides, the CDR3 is TGTGCCAGCGCGCAGGGAACTAACTATGGCTACACCTTC. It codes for CASAQGTNYGYTF.

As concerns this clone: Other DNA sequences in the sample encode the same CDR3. This CDR3 reads CASSLPGNNEQFF. Here the CDR3 DNA reads TGTGCCAGCAGTTTACCCGGGAACAATGAGCAGTTCTTC. The rearrangement joins TRBV28 to TRBJ2-1; a possible D gene is TRBD2 (5 bases). CDR1 is MDHEN, CDR2 SYDVKM, per germline. V lost 2 bases, J lost 5 bases, and 7 bases lay in between. The CDR3 has 13 amino acids.

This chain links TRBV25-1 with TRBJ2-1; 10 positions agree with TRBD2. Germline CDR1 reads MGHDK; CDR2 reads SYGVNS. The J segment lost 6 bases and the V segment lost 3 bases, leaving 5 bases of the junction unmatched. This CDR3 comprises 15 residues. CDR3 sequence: CASSDGLAAPNEQFF. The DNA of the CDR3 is TGTGCCAGCAGTGATGGACTAGCGGCCCCCAATGAGCAGTTCTTC. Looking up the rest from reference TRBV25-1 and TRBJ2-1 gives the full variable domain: EADIYQTPRYLVIGTGKKITLECSQTMGHDKMYWYQQDPGMELHLIHYSYGVNSTEKGDLSSESTVSRIRTEHFPLTLESARPSHTSQYLCASSDGLAAPNEQFFGPGTRLTVL.

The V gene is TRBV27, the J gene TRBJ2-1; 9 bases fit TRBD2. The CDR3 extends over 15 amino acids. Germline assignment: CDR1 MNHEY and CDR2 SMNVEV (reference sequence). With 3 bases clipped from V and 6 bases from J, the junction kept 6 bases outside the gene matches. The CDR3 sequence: CASSLGGGALNEQFF. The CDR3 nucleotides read TGTGCCAGCAGTTTGGGCGGGGGGGCCCTCAATGAGCAGTTCTTC.

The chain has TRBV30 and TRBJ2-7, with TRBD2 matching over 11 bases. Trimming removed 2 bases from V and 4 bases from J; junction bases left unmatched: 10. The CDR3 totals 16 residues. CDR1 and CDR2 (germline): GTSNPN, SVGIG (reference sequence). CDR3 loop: CAWSIAGGQAGYEQYF. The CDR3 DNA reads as TGTGCCTGGAGTATAGCGGGAGGGCAAGCTGGTTACGAGCAGTACTTC. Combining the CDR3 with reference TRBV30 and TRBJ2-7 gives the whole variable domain SQTIHQWPATLVQPVGSPLSLECTVEGTSNPNLYWYRQAAGRGLQLLFYSVGIGQISSEVPQNLSASRPQDRQFILSSKKLLLSDSGFYLCAWSIAGGQAGYEQYFGPGTRLTVT.

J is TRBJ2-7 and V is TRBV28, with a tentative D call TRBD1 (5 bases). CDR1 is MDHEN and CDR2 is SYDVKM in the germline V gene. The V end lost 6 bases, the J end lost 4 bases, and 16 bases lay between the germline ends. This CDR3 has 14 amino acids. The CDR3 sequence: CASSLRQILYEQYF. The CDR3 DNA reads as TGTGCCAGCAGCCTAAGACAGATCTTATACGAGCAGTACTTC.

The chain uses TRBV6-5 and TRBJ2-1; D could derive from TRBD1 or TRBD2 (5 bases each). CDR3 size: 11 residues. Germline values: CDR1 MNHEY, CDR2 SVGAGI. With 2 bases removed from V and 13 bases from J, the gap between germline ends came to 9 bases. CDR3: CASSYGGRQFF. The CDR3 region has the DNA TGTGCCAGCAGTTACGGGGGAAGACAGTTCTTC.

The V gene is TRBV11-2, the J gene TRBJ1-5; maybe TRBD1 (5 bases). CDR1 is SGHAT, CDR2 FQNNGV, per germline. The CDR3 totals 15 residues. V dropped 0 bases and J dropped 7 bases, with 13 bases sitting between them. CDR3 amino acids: CASSLDLRGDQPQHF. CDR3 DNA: TGTGCCAGCAGCTTAGATCTTAGAGGGGACCAGCCCCAGCATTTT.

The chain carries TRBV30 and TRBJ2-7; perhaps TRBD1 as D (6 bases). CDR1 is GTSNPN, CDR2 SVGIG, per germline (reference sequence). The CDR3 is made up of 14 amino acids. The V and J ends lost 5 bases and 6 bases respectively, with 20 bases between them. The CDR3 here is CAWGSGTKLGEQYF. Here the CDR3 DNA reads TGTGCCTGGGGCTCCGGGACAAAACTGGGCGAGCAGTACTTC.

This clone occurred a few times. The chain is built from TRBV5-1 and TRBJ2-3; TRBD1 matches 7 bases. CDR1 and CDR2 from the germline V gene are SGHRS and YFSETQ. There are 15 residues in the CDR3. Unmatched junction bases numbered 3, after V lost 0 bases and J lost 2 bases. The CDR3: CASSLVGGLTDTQYF. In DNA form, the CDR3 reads TGCGCCAGCAGCTTGGTAGGGGGCCTCACAGATACGCAGTATTTT.

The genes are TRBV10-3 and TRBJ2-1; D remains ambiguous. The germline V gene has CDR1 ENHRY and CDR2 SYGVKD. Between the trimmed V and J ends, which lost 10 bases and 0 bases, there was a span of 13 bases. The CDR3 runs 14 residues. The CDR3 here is CATFQESSYNEQFF. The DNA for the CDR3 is TGTGCCACCTTTCAGGAGAGCTCCTACAATGAGCAGTTCTTC.